This T cell receptor beta chain was documented in a study of prognosis after radiotherapy for stage I lung cancer. The overall study: It was between early 2018 and 2019 that stage I non-small cell lung cancer patients were enrolled.

This CDR3 comprises 14 residues. Germline CDR1 and CDR2: MDHEN and SYDVKM. With 7 bases removed from V and 2 bases from J, the gap between germline ends came to 12 bases. With two-round multiplex PCR, TCR beta CDR3 sequences were amplified from genomic DNA. Used in first-round PCR were primers specific to each TRBV and TRBJ gene. MiXCR, run by TCRdb on the multiplex PCR reads, gives a single entry per CDR3 protein. The sample has fewer than 25,000 distinct CDR3 sequences; around 37% are singletons. Investigators drew roughly 6 milliliters of peripheral blood at each of two time points. This clonotype has at least ten counts.

Material: PBMCs, obtained before or after stereotactic body radiation therapy (not recorded which). The sequence derives from a donor of 50 years or more with non-small cell lung cancer. The chain combines TRBV28 with TRBJ1-3; tentatively, D is TRBD1 (5 bases). The CDR3: CASTHHRTGNTIYF. CDR3 in DNA: TGTGCCAGCACACATCACAGGACTGGAAACACCATATATTTT. Looking up the rest from reference TRBV28 and TRBJ1-3 gives the full variable domain: DVKVTQSSRYLVKRTGEKVFLECVQDMDHENMFWYRQDPGLGLRLIYFSYDVKMKEKGDIPEGYSVSREKKERFSLILESASTNQTSMYLCASTHHRTGNTIYFGEGSWLTVV.